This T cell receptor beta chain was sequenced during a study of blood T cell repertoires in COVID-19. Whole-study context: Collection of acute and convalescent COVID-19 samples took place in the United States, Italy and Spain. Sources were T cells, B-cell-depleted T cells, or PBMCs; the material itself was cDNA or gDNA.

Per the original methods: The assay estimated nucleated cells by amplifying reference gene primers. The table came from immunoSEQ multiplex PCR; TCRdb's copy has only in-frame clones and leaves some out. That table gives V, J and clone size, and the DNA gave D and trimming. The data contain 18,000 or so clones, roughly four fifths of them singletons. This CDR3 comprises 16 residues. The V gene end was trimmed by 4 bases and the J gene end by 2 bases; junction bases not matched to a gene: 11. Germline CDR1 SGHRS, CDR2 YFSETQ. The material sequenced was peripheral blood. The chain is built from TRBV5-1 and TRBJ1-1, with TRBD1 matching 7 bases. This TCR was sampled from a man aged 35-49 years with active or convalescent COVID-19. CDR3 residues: CASSAGYTGENTEAFF. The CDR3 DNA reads TGCGCCAGCAGCGCGGGATATACAGGGGAAAACACTGAAGCTTTCTTT.